This T cell receptor beta chain was sequenced for a study of cytomegalovirus exposure and HLA in healthy donors. Notes on the study in general: Association of a missense DCLRE1C variant with TCR beta V- and J-gene trimming was reported in a later analysis.

In its sample, this clone was seen once. Its antigen is not identified. In the PCR, 60 Vbeta and 13 Jbeta primers were used. Only in-frame clones appear in the TCRdb table, and some are missing; sequencing was by immunoSEQ multiplex PCR. The sample lists around 69,000 clones, about 70% occurring once. The CDR3 consists of 16 residues. The V segment lost 5 bases and the J segment 5 bases; nucleotides outside the gene matches: 8. Germline assignment: CDR1 PRHDT and CDR2 FYEKMQ (reference sequence). The receptor was derived from a woman aged 45-65 years in good health and CMV-seropositive. The chain couples TRBV13 to TRBJ2-1; TRBD1 matches 11 bases. The sample taken for sequencing was PBMCs. CDR3 protein: CASSDRTGGIHNEQFF. CDR3 nucleotides: TGTGCCAGCAGCGACAGGACAGGGGGCATCCACAATGAGCAGTTCTTC. Full variable domain (rest looked up from reference TRBV13 and TRBJ2-1): AAGVIQSPRHLIKEKRETATLKCYPIPRHDTVYWYQQGPGQDPQFLISFYEKMQSDKGSIPDRFSAQQFSDYHSELNMSSLELGDSALYFCASSDRTGGIHNEQFFGPGTRLTVL.